This T cell receptor beta chain is drawn from a study of human T cells and chemical hapten exposure. Time point defined: patch test 1, 2 weeks after DPC sensitization. This sample's treatment: therapeutic diphenylcyclopropenone sensitization with weekly scalp DPC. How the authors handled the data: 96,000 or so TCRs per sample was the median, with a range of about 20,000 to 690,600. MiXCR was run by TCRdb on the RACE reads, yielding one entry per CDR3 protein. The V and J calls and clone size come from TCRdb's table, not from the authors' own analysis. This sample carries about 83,000 distinct CDR3 sequences, 6% to 9% of them seen once, and the ten largest clones take approximately 1.5%. This clonotype was seen a handful of times. Trimming cost V 2 bases and J 1 base; bases outside gene matches: 2. The CDR3 has 15 residues. Per the germline V gene, CDR1 is WSHSY and CDR2 is SAAADI.

This clonotype was obtained from a woman aged 25 to 39 with alopecia areata. Some clones in this sample may be carry-over from other donors' samples. The chain joins TRBV10-2 to TRBJ1-2, with TRBD1 matching 9 bases. The source material was whole blood, sampled in connection with sensitization to the hapten diphenylcyclopropenone (DPC). CDR3 residues: CASSEGQGLNYGYTF. CDR3 nucleotide sequence: TGCGCCAGCAGTGAGGGACAGGGGCTTAACTATGGCTACACCTTC.